The text below deals with one T cell receptor beta chain. The specificity of this receptor is unknown. One base away there is no much larger clone; base qualities are not given. Each donor gave one peripheral blood draw, approximately 100 mL on average, collected into heparinised tubes. Naive, central memory, regulatory and stem cell-like memory CD4+ T cells were sorted on a BD FACSAria II using a panel including CD45RO, CCR7, CD25, CD127, CD95 and CD27. All sorted populations exceeded 95% purity. PBMCs were isolated immediately by Lymphoprep density gradient centrifugation and stained directly without culture. To minimize batch effects, samples were stained and sorted in pairs, one healthy donor with one patient per experiment. The source of the sample is a study of beta chain features in type 1 diabetes (dated by TCRdb to 2016 to 2019). In the study overall: Mean age, gender distribution, total cell number and subset yield did not differ between patients and healthy donors. A total of roughly 98,000,000 sorted cells were examined across all samples, and RNA yield correlated strongly with the number of cells per subset. The study compared TCRB repertoires of sorted circulating CD4+ T cell subsets between recently diagnosed type 1 diabetes patients and matched healthy donors. Regulatory and stem cell-like memory subsets were isolated from only 8 patients and about eight healthy donors, whereas naive and central memory subsets came from all 30 or so donors. What the study reported, not specific to this receptor: Patients with type 1 diabetes made fewer insertions and deleted more nucleotides at VDJ recombination sites, implying thymic rearrangement abnormalities. Shorter templates might have been favored by PCR, but patient and control samples were amplified and corrected together, so both groups would have been affected equally by any skew. Naive, central memory and regulatory TCRB repertoires appeared to be more alike among patients than among healthy donors. In all four CD4+ subsets, TCRB CDR3 length was moderately but significantly shorter in type 1 diabetes patients. Because small numbers of individuals were included in the HLA sub-analyses, any influence of HLA type on TCRB rearrangement was left unresolved. Because cDNA rather than genomic DNA was sequenced, highly expressing activated cells could have been over-represented, although no difference in activation and CD3 levels was found between groups.

According to the germline V gene (reference sequence), CDR1 reads SGHNT and CDR2 reads YYREEE. Trimming takes 2 bases from V and 5 bases from J, and the germline ends sit 4 bases apart. The CDR3 runs 11 residues from the cysteine to the phenylalanine. Only the CDR3 part of the read is kept: 33 bases, read in frame from the first base. The High Capacity cDNA Reverse Transcription Kit was used to reverse transcribe all of the isolated RNA, meaning that expressed TCRB transcripts were what got sequenced. Naive, central memory and regulatory T cell samples underwent deep immunoSEQ sequencing, averaging roughly 3.3 million total reads per sample. Sorted cells were lysed in RLT buffer and RNA was extracted with DNase-treated RNeasy Micro or Mini kits, depending on cell number. Each cell subset was processed on its own to prevent cross-contamination, while patient and healthy donor samples were processed together. The immunoSEQ multiplex PCR was used to amplify TCRB sequences from cDNA, generating 87-bp fragments that spanned the CDR3 region. Sequencing of the amplicons was done on the Illumina HiSeq platform. In the original analysis: PCR bias was corrected computationally using synthetic template baselines, and reads within Hamming distance 2 were collapsed, with unmergeable singletons discarded. By aligning reads against IMGT, V, D and J genes, CDR3 length, and insertions or deletions at six rearrangement sites were assigned. Within each subset, clonotype counts were normalized to the number of sorted cells before true diversity and Gini coefficients were calculated with the tcR R package. The overlap coefficient, calculated on TCRB nucleotide sequences, was used to quantify repertoire sharing. The table comes from immuneACCESS by way of TCRdb, which keeps in-frame sequences with V and J called. Part of the clones is missing from these tables; in studies checked, under half for an unresolved V gene and the rest for unknown reasons. V, J and clone size reflect that table, while D and trimming were determined from the DNA. The sample table shows nearly 350,000 clones, and about a tenth are seen once. The ten largest clones represent about 1% of the sample.

The sequence was obtained from a man aged 25 to 45 with type 1 diabetes. The chain was built from TRBV5-4 and TRBJ2-5; the D gene assignment is ambiguous. Sequenced input: central memory CD4+ T cells from blood. The bases are TGTGCCAGCAGCTTTGGGGAGACCCAGTACTTC. Its protein is CASSFGETQYF.